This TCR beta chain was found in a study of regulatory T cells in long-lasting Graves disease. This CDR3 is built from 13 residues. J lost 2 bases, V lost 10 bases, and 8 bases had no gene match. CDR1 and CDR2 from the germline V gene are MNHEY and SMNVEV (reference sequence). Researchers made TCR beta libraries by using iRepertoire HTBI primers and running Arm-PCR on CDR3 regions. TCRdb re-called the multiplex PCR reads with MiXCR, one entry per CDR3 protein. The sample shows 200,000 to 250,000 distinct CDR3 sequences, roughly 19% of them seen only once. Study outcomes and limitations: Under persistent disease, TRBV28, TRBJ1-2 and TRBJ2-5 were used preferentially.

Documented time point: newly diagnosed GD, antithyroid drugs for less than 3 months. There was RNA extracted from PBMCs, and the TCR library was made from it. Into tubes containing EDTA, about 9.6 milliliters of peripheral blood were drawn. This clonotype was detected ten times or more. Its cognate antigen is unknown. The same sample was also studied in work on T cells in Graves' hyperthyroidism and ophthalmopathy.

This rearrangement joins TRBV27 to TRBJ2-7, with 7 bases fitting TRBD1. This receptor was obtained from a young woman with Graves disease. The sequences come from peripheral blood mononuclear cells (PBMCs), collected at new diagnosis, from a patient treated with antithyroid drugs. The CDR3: CATQQQGTYEQYF. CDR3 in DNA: TGTGCCACGCAACAACAGGGGACCTACGAGCAGTACTTC.